A selection of T cell receptor beta chains follows, all from one sample in a study of blood T cell repertoires in COVID-19. Clones were sequenced by immunoSEQ multiplex PCR, and TCRdb holds only the in-frame ones, with some missing. The profile covers tens of thousands of clones, with about nine tenths appearing a single time and around 4.8% taken by the ten largest. Material: peripheral blood. These receptors were collected from a human donor in a cohort sampled during active COVID-19. Each CDR3 is given with its conserved first and last residue. D genes are given only for firm matches.

j_call: TRBJ2-7; d_call: .; v_call: TRBV11-2; cdr3_aa: CASSPRAGSIHEQYF; cdr3_nt: TGTGCCAGCAGCCCTCGGGCGGGTTCCATCCACGAGCAGTACTTC
j_call: TRBJ2-7; d_call: .; v_call: TRBV9; cdr3_aa: CASSVGRAHYEQYF; cdr3_nt: TGTGCCAGCAGCGTAGGGAGGGCACACTACGAGCAGTACTTC
j_call: TRBJ2-7; d_call: .; v_call: TRBV18; cdr3_aa: CASSPSQNYEQYF; cdr3_nt: TGTGCCAGCTCACCATCACAAAATTACGAGCAGTACTTC
j_call: TRBJ1-1; d_call: TRBD1; v_call: TRBV28; cdr3_aa: CASPPNRGRTEAFF; cdr3_nt: TGTGCCAGCCCACCTAACAGGGGACGGACTGAAGCTTTCTTT
j_call: TRBJ2-7; d_call: TRBD2; v_call: TRBV27; cdr3_aa: CASRTSAGYEQYF; cdr3_nt: TGTGCCAGCAGGACTAGCGCAGGCTACGAGCAGTACTTC
j_call: TRBJ2-3; d_call: TRBD1; v_call: TRBV7-3; cdr3_aa: CASSLNDRGIATDTQYF; cdr3_nt: TGTGCCAGCAGCTTAAACGACAGGGGGATTGCGACAGATACGCAGTATTTT
j_call: TRBJ1-5; d_call: .; v_call: TRBV28; cdr3_aa: CASSIGGGFSGNQPQHF; cdr3_nt: TGTGCCAGCAGTATCGGGGGAGGGTTCAGTGGCAATCAGCCCCAGCATTTT
j_call: TRBJ2-7; d_call: TRBD1; v_call: TRBV11-2; cdr3_aa: CASSSGQAIGYEQYF; cdr3_nt: TGTGCCAGCAGCTCCGGACAGGCTATTGGGTACGAGCAGTACTTC
j_call: TRBJ2-3; d_call: TRBD1; v_call: TRBV2; cdr3_aa: CASSGTGRTNTQYF; cdr3_nt: TGTGCCAGCAGTGGGACAGGACGGACGAATACGCAGTATTTT
j_call: TRBJ1-2; d_call: .; v_call: TRBV5-4; cdr3_aa: CASSLVASTRNYGYTF; cdr3_nt: TGTGCCAGCAGCTTGGTCGCGTCGACACGAAACTATGGCTACACCTTC
j_call: TRBJ2-7; d_call: TRBD2; v_call: TRBV13; cdr3_aa: CASSLGGTSGIYEQYF; cdr3_nt: TGTGCCAGCAGCTTAGGGGGGACTAGCGGAATTTACGAGCAGTACTTC
j_call: TRBJ2-5; d_call: .; v_call: TRBV5-4; cdr3_aa: CASSPERRLGETQYF; cdr3_nt: TGTGCCAGCAGCCCGGAGAGAAGACTCGGGGAGACCCAGTACTTC
j_call: TRBJ2-1; d_call: .; v_call: TRBV11-3; cdr3_aa: CASTPGGANNNEQFF; cdr3_nt: TGTGCCAGCACCCCGGGCGGGGCAAATAACAATGAGCAGTTCTTC
j_call: TRBJ1-1; d_call: .; v_call: TRBV15; cdr3_aa: CATSPDTLRGSTEAFF; cdr3_nt: TGTGCCACCAGTCCGGACACCCTAAGGGGGAGCACTGAAGCTTTCTTT
j_call: TRBJ1-2; d_call: .; v_call: TRBV19; cdr3_aa: CATSPGFGYTF; cdr3_nt: TGTGCCACCTCCCCGGGGTTTGGCTACACCTTC
j_call: TRBJ2-2; d_call: .; v_call: TRBV11-2; cdr3_aa: CASSLGLFTGELFF; cdr3_nt: TGTGCCAGCAGCTTAGGTCTATTCACCGGGGAGCTGTTTTTT